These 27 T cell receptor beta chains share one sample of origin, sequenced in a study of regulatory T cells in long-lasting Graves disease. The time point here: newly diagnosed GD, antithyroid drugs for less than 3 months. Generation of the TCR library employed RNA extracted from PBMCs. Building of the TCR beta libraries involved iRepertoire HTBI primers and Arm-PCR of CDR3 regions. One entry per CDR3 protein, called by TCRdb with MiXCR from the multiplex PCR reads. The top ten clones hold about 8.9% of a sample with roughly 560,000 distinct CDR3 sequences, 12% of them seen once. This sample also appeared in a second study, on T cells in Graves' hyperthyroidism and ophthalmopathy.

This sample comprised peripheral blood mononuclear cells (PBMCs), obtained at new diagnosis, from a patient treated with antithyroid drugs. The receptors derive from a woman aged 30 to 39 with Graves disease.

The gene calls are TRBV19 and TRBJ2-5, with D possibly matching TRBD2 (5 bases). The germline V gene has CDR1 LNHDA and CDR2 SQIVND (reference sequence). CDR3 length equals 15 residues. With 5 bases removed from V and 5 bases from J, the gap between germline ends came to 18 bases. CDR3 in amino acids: CASSPPGSKWETQYF. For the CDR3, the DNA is TGTGCCAGTAGTCCCCCGGGGTCCAAGTGGGAGACCCAGTACTTC.

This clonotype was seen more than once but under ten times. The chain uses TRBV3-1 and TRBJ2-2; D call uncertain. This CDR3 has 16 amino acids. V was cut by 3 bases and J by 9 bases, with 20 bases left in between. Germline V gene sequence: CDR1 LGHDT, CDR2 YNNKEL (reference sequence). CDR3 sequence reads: CASSHAWASLSRELFF. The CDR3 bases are TGTGCCAGCAGCCACGCATGGGCAAGTTTAAGCAGGGAGCTGTTTTTT.

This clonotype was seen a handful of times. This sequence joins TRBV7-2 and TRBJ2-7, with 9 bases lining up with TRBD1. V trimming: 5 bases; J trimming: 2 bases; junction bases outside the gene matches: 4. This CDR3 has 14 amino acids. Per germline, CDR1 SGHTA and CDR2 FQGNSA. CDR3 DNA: TGTGCCAGCAGCCCACAGGGGGCTACCTACGAGCAGTACTTC. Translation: CASSPQGATYEQYF.

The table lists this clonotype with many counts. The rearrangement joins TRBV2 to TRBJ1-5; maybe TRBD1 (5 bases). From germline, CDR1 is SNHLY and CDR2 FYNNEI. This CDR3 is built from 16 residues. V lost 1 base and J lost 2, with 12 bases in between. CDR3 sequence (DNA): TGTGCCAGCAGTGAAGATGAACAGGCACGCAATCAGCCCCAGCATTTT. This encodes CASSEDEQARNQPQHF.

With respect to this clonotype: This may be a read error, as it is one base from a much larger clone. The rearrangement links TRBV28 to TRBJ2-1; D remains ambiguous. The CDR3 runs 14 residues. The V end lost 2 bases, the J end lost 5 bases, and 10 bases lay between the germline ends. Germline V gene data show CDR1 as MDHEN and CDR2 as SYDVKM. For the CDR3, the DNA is TGTGCCAGCAGTTTAGGAGTTAGGGACAATGAGCAGTTCTTC. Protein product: CASSLGVRDNEQFF.

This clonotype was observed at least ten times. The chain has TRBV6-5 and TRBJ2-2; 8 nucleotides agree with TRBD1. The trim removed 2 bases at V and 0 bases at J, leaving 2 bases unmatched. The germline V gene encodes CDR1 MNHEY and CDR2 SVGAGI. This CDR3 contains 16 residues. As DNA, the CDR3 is TGTGCCAGCAGTTACGAGACAGGGGCGAACACCGGGGAGCTGTTTTTT. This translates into CASSYETGANTGELFF.

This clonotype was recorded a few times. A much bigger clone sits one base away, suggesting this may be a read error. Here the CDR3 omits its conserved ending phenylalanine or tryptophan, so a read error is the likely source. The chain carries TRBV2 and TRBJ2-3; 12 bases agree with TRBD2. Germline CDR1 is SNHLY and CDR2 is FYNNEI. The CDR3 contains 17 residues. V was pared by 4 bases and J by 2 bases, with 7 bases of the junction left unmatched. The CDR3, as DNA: TGTGCCAGCAGTGGCGAGGGACTAGCGGGCCACACAGATACGCAGTATTTG. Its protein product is CASSGEGLAGHTDTQYL.

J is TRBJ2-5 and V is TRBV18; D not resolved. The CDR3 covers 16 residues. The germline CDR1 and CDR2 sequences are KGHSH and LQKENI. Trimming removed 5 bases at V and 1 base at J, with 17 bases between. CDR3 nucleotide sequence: TGTGCCAGCTCAACCGGCGATTTCATACCCCAAGAGACCCAGTACTTC. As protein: CASSTGDFIPQETQYF.

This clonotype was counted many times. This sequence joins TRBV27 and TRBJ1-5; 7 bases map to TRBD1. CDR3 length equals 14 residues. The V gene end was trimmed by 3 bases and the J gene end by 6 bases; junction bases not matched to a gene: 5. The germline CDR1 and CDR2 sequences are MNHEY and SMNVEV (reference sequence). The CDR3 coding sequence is TGTGCCAGCAGTTTTTCCGGGACAGCTCAGCCCCAGCATTTT. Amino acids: CASSFSGTAQPQHF.

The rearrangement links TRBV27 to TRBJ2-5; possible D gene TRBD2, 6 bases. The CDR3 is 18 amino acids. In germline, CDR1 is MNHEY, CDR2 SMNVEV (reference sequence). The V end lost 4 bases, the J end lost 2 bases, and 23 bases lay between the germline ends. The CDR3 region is CASSSYGRIAVGQETQYF. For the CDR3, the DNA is TGTGCCAGCAGTTCATACGGAAGAATAGCGGTGGGGCAAGAGACCCAGTACTTC.

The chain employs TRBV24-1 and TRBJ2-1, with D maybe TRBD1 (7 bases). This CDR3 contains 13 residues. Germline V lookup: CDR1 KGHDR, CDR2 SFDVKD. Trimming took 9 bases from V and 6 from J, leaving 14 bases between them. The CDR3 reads CATGSGGSNEQFF. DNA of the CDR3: TGTGCCACCGGGTCAGGGGGGAGCAATGAGCAGTTCTTC.

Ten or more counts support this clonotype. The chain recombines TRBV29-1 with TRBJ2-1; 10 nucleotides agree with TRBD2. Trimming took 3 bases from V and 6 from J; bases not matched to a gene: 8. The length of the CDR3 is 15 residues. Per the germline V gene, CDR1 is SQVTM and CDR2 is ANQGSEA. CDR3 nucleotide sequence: TGCAGCGTTGACCCCAGGAGGACTAGCGGCAATGAGCAGTTCTTC. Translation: CSVDPRRTSGNEQFF.

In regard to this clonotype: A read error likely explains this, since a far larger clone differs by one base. CDR3 coding DNA: TGTGCCAGCAGTTGGACTAGCCTTTACGAGCAGCACTTC. Residues: CASSWTSLYEQHF. This chain uses TRBV12-3 or TRBV12-4 with TRBJ2-7; the match to TRBD2 covers 8 bases. CDR3 size: 13 residues.

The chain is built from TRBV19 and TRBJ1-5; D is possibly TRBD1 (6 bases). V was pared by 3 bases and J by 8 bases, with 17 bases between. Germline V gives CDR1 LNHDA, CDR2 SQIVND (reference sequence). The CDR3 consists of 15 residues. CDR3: CASSITTGFREPQHF. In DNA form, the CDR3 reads TGTGCCAGTAGTATCACAACAGGGTTTCGAGAGCCCCAGCATTTT.

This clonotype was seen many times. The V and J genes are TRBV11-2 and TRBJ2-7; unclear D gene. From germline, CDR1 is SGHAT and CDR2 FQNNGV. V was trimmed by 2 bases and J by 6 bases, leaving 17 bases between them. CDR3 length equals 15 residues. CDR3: CASSLRLPAVCEQYF. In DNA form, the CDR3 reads TGTGCCAGCAGCTTACGGCTACCGGCGGTCTGCGAGCAGTACTTC.

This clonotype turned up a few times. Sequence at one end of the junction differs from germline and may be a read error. The CDR3 DNA is TGTGCCAGCAGTTACTCGAGCGCTACAGATAGCAATCAGCCCCAGCATTTT. It codes for CASSYSSATDSNQPQHF. V and J are TRBV6-4 and TRBJ1-5; D gene unclear. The CDR3 contains 17 residues. Per the germline V gene, CDR1 is MRHNA and CDR2 is SNTAGT.

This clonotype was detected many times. CDR3 loop: CASSLDRRYEQYF. The CDR3 bases are TGTGCCAGCAGCTTAGATCGAAGATACGAGCAGTACTTC. The chain is built from TRBV11-2 and TRBJ2-7, with D unclear. The CDR3 is 13 amino acids. Germline V gives CDR1 SGHAT, CDR2 FQNNGV. Trimming removed 0 bases at V and 4 bases at J, with 7 bases between.

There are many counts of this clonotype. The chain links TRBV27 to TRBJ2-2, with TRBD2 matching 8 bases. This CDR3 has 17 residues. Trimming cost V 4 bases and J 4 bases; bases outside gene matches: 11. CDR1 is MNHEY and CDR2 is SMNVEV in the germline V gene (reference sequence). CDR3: CASSSPGTSGFTGELFF. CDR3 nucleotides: TGTGCCAGCAGTTCACCGGGTACTAGCGGCTTCACCGGGGAGCTGTTTTTT.

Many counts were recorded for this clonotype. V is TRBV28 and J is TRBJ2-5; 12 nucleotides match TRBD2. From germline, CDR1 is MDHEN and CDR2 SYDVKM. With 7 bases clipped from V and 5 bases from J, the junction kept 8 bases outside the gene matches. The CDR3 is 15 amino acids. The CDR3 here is CASTPMTSGSETQYF. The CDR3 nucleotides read TGTGCCAGCACCCCTATGACTAGCGGGAGTGAGACCCAGTACTTC.

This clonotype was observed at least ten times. CDR3: CAWSAQGAEEQFF. The CDR3 bases are TGTGCCTGGAGTGCACAGGGGGCGGAGGAGCAGTTCTTC. This sequence joins TRBV30 and TRBJ2-1; 9 nucleotides line up with TRBD1. V lost 1 base to trimming and J lost 10 bases; unmatched junction nucleotides: 5. There are 13 residues in the CDR3. The V gene's germline CDR1 is GTSNPN and CDR2 SVGIG (reference sequence).

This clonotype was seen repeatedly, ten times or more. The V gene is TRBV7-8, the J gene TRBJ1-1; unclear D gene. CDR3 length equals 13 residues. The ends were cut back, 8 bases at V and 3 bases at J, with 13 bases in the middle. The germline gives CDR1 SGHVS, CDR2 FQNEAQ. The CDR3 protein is CASDSIPDTEAFF. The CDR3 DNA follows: TGTGCCAGCGACTCCATCCCGGACACTGAAGCTTTCTTT.

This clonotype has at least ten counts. CDR3 amino acids: CSGGVGNYGYTF. The CDR3 coding sequence is TGCAGCGGTGGGGTCGGAAACTATGGCTACACCTTC. The V gene is TRBV29-1, the J gene TRBJ1-2; D is unclear. Germline CDR1 reads SQVTM; CDR2 reads ANQGSEA. The CDR3 loop spans 12 amino acids. V shed 7 bases and J shed 2 bases, with 11 bases lying between them.

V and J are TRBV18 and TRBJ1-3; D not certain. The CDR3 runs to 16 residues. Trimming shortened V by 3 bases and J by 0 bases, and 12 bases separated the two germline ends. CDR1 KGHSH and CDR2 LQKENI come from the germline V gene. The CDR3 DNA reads TGTGCCAGCTCACCTTTGACGACCGGCTCTGGAAACACCATATATTTT. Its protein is CASSPLTTGSGNTIYF.

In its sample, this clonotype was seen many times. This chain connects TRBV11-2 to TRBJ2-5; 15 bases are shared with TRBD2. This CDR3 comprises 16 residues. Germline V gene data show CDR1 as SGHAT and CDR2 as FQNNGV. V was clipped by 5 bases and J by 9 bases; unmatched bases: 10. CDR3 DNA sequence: TGTGCCAGCAGCGGACTAGCGGGAGGGACTCGGTCGGCCCAGTACTTC. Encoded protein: CASSGLAGGTRSAQYF.

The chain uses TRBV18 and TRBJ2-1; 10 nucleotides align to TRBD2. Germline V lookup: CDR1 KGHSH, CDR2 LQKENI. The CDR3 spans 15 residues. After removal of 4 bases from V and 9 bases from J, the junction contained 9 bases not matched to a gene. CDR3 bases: TGTGCCAGCTCACGCCTAGCGGGAGATCTGGGTGAGCAGTTCTTC. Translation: CASSRLAGDLGEQFF.

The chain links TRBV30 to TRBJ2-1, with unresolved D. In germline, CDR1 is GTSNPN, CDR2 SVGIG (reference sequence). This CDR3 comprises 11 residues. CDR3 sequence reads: CAWGFYNEQFF. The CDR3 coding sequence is TGTGCTTGGGGTTTTTACAATGAGCAGTTCTTC.

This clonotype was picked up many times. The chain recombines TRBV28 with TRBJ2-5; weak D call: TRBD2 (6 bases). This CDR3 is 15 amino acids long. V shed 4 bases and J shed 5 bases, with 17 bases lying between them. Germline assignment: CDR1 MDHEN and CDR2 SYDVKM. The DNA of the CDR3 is TGTGCCAGCAGTTCATCTGGGGGAGGAGGGGAGACCCAGTACTTC. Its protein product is CASSSSGGGGETQYF.